The clone carrying this TCR beta chain has only a few counts. TCRdb re-called the RT-PCR reads with MiXCR, one entry per CDR3 protein. The sample has approximately 220,000 distinct CDR3 sequences; 35% to 45% are singletons. This sample was included in a study of patients and donors after allogeneic stem cell transplantation. The V end lost 4 bases, the J end lost 2 bases, and 9 bases lay between the germline ends. This CDR3 spans 15 amino acids. The germline gives CDR1 MDHEN, CDR2 SYDVKM. Sequenced sample: blood, either unsorted or a sorted T cell fraction (not recorded which). The TCR originated in a human donor who was either an allogeneic HSCT recipient or a stem cell or donor lymphocyte infusion donor (not recorded which). It is not recorded whose cells these are; they may come from a transplant donor. The chain recombines TRBV28 with TRBJ1-6; D is perhaps TRBD1 (6 bases). In DNA form, the CDR3 reads TGTGCCAGCAGTTCACAGGGACCCTATAATTCACCCCTCCACTTT. Translation: CASSSQGPYNSPLHF.